This TCR beta chain was retrieved from a study of cytomegalovirus exposure and HLA in healthy donors. Only one count was recorded for this clone. The method was immunoSEQ multiplex PCR; TCRdb's version includes in-frame clones alone and lacks a portion of them. The sample has roughly 130,000 clones; around nine tenths are singletons. CDR1 and CDR2 (germline): SQVTM, ANQGSEA. This CDR3 is 15 amino acids long. Trimming shortened V by 0 bases and J by 1 base, and 13 bases separated the two germline ends. Sequencing used PBMCs. The chain is built from TRBV29-1 and TRBJ2-7, with D maybe TRBD2 (6 bases). The source of this sequence is a man aged 25 to 40 in good health and CMV-seronegative. The CDR3 DNA follows: TGCAGCGTTGAAGAAAGGGCTAGCGAATCCTACGAGCAGTACTTC. Translating gives CSVEERASESYEQYF.